The entry that follows covers one T cell receptor beta chain sequence. CD45RO-negative, CCR7-positively selected cells formed the naive CD8 fraction, excluding terminally differentiated effector memory CD45RA+ cells. This record comes from a study of shared clonotypes between healthy human individuals. Some clones are missing from TCRdb's copy, which holds only in-frame ones; the method was immunoSEQ multiplex PCR. This sample has about 2 million clones, with about 95% found just once. J gave up 3 bases and V 4 bases, and 16 bases lay outside the gene matches. The germline V gene has CDR1 MNHEY and CDR2 SMNVEV (reference sequence). CDR3 length: 18 amino acids.

The V and J genes are TRBV27 and TRBJ2-7, with 9 positions matching TRBD1. The receptor was derived from a man between 18 and 29 years old in good health. The sequenced sample was naive CD8+ T cells sorted from blood. The CDR3: CASSSTGQGFSPHYEQYF. The CDR3 DNA sequence: TGTGCCAGCAGTTCTACGGGACAGGGATTTTCCCCCCACTACGAGCAGTACTTC.